This record covers a single T cell receptor (beta chain). No antigen is known for it. Base qualities are missing; no much larger clone stands one base away. TCR beta repertoires were profiled from peripheral blood of 13 young patients with multiple sclerosis to demonstrate the VDJtools post-analysis software. The multiple sclerosis patients were children and adolescents between roughly 6 and 16 years of age. The receptor library was made with PCR. Sequencing instrument: Illumina HiSeq 2500. To reduce PCR and sequencing biases, unique molecular identifiers were incorporated into the TCR beta cDNA libraries. Approximately 500,000 cDNA molecules were obtained per 1 to 10 million input T cells, so each molecule approximated one T cell. The patient libraries were prepared and sequenced using the same protocol as the earlier healthy control dataset. Samples belonging to the same batch were prepared together, multiplexed and sequenced on a shared HiSeq lane. Per the original workflow: MIGEC was used to process the raw barcoded reads, and molecular identifier groups with only a single read were discarded before consensus assembly and CDR3 extraction. Clonotype tables were post-analysed with VDJtools, normalizing diversity by down-sampling all datasets to the smallest sample size. In repertoire overlap clustering, CDR3 amino acid sequences, but not nucleotide sequences, were matched to correct batch-related cross-sample contamination. Using fastp trimming at Q25 and MiXCR clonotype assembly, TCRdb reanalyzed the public sequencing data and kept in-frame beta chains. For every CDR3 protein sequence, its rows merge into one entry that carries the most common genes and DNA. The V and J calls and clone size are TCRdb's, not the authors'. Present in this sample are roughly 870,000 distinct CDR3 sequences, 53% of which were seen just once. The ten largest clones take up approximately 4.5% of the sample.

This entry belongs to a study of post-analysis software for immune sequencing data (dated by TCRdb to 2014 to 2015). Regarding the complete study: Disease courses on record covered relapsing-remitting, secondary progressive and progressive-relapsing multiple sclerosis, though some patients had no subtype annotation. A subset of samples was prepared in parallel using single-end sample barcoding, then pooled and co-amplified after Illumina adapter ligation. The multiple sclerosis patient repertoires were compared with 10 or so previously published healthy control repertoires from donors aged roughly 6 to 25 years.

Results and caveats for the whole study, not just this receptor: Compared with controls, multiple sclerosis patients had significantly lower normalized Chao1 diversity, a finding suggesting substantial peripheral T-cell clonal expansion. The control group was slightly older than the multiple sclerosis patient group. Direct clustering with F measure revealed strong co-clustering of samples prepared in the same batch, which led to a batch-effect correction.

The sequence came from a girl between 10 and 17 years old with multiple sclerosis. The specimen was blood.

Here is the DNA: TGCAGTGCTAGAACGCCCTATTCAGGGGACACTGAAGCTTTCTTT. Translated, this is CSARTPYSGDTEAFF. The sequence is built from TRBV20-1 and TRBJ1-1, with TRBD1 as a weak D call on 6 bases. From cysteine to phenylalanine, the CDR3 is 15 amino acids long. Just CDR3 DNA is preserved here, 45 bases in frame from base 1. For CDR1 and CDR2, the germline V gene (reference sequence) lists DFQATT and SNEGSKA. V and J lose 2 bases and 3 bases, and a span of 16 bases separates them.